The sequence of this T cell receptor (beta chain) was determined in a study of cytomegalovirus exposure and HLA in healthy donors. Overall study: A previous analysis identified approximately 110 million unique TCR beta sequences derived from about 180 million T cells.

The V gene's germline CDR1 is MNHEY and CDR2 SVGAGI. The CDR3 contains 15 residues. Trimming cost V 8 bases and J 8 bases; bases outside gene matches: 12. The donors gave bone marrow, and they were healthy. Overall study results and limits: TCR beta sequences reportedly predicted most subjects' HLA-A and HLA-B alleles accurately.

Primers included in the PCR were 60 Vbeta and 13 Jbeta primers. Only in-frame clones appear in the TCRdb table, and some are missing; sequencing was by immunoSEQ multiplex PCR. The sample lists 95,000 to 150,000 clones, around 80% occurring once. In regard to this clone: Its antigen is not known.

The V gene is TRBV6-5, the J gene TRBJ2-1; TRBD2 matches at 10 bases. The sequencing sample was made of PBMCs. This receptor was identified in a man younger than 40 in good health and CMV-seronegative. The CDR3: CASGAPSGRNDEQFF. CDR3 nucleotide sequence: TGTGCCAGCGGAGCTCCTAGCGGGAGAAACGATGAGCAGTTCTTC.